The 30 T cell receptor beta chains below come from one sample, sequenced in a study of blood T cell repertoires in COVID-19. The method was immunoSEQ multiplex PCR; TCRdb's version includes in-frame clones alone and lacks a portion of them. The sample lists under 400,000 clones, around 90% seen once, with about 6.5% in the top ten. What was sequenced was peripheral blood. The receptors derive from a man between 18 and 29 years old with active or convalescent COVID-19.

The rearrangement links TRBV6-2 or TRBV6-3 to TRBJ2-7; 10 bases map to TRBD1. Losses at the gene ends were 2 bases for V and 3 bases for J; bases not matched to a gene: 4. The CDR3 is made up of 15 amino acids. Germline V gene sequence: CDR1 MNHEY, CDR2 SVGEGT. CDR3 amino acids: CASSYPGTGVYEQYF. For the CDR3, the DNA is TGTGCCAGCAGTTACCCCGGGACAGGGGTCTACGAGCAGTACTTC.

The CDR3 coding sequence is TGTGCCAGCCGTACCGATCGGGTCGGGGAGCTGTTTTTT. As protein: CASRTDRVGELFF. The chain uses TRBV28 and TRBJ2-2; no clear D. This CDR3 is 13 amino acids long. CDR1 is MDHEN, CDR2 SYDVKM, per germline. V gave up 8 bases and J gave up 7 bases, with 14 bases separating them.

The gene calls are TRBV6-5 and TRBJ2-5; 10 bases line up with TRBD1. This CDR3 is 14 amino acids long. Germline CDR1 reads MNHEY; CDR2 reads SVGAGI. V lost 6 bases, J lost 2 bases, and 3 bases stayed unmatched. The CDR3 protein is CASRPGQGQETQYF. CDR3 nucleotides: TGTGCCAGCAGACCGGGACAGGGGCAAGAGACCCAGTACTTC.

The V and J genes are TRBV5-6 and TRBJ1-5; 9 positions agree with TRBD1. The V segment lost 4 bases and the J segment 4 bases; nucleotides outside the gene matches: 6. The CDR3 is 15 amino acids. Germline assignment: CDR1 SGHDT and CDR2 YYEEEE. CDR3 nucleotide sequence: TGTGCCAGCAGCCCCCCGGACAGGGGAAATCAGCCCCAGCATTTT. It encodes CASSPPDRGNQPQHF.

The genes are TRBV30 and TRBJ1-3, with a possible D match to TRBD1 (5 bases). Trimming removed 2 bases at V and 3 bases at J, with 11 bases between. Germline V gene sequence: CDR1 GTSNPN, CDR2 SVGIG (reference sequence). This CDR3 spans 14 amino acids. CDR3 in amino acids: CAWSTGGGGNTIYF. CDR3 nucleotide sequence: TGTGCCTGGAGTACCGGCGGGGGTGGAAACACCATATATTTT. Combining the CDR3 with reference TRBV30 and TRBJ1-3 gives the whole variable domain SQTIHQWPATLVQPVGSPLSLECTVEGTSNPNLYWYRQAAGRGLQLLFYSVGIGQISSEVPQNLSASRPQDRQFILSSKKLLLSDSGFYLCAWSTGGGGNTIYFGEGSWLTVV.

The rearrangement links TRBV5-5 to TRBJ2-2; D might be TRBD2 (5 bases). CDR1 is SGHKS, CDR2 YYEKEE, per germline (reference sequence). The CDR3 loop spans 14 amino acids. With 3 bases removed from V and 6 bases from J, the gap between germline ends came to 12 bases. CDR3 DNA: TGTGCCAGCAGCTGGACTGGGGTCGCCGGGGAGCTGTTTTTT. Its protein product is CASSWTGVAGELFF.

The chain employs TRBV29-1 and TRBJ2-2, with no clear D. From germline, CDR1 is SQVTM and CDR2 ANQGSEA. The length of the CDR3 is 13 residues. V lost 4 bases to trimming and J lost 2 bases, with 8 bases between them. CDR3 nucleotide sequence: TGCAGCGTTGTAGGCGGAAACACCGGGGAGCTGTTTTTT. As protein: CSVVGGNTGELFF.

In its sample, this clone was seen a few times. The rearrangement joins TRBV4-2 to TRBJ2-3, with 9 bases lining up with TRBD2. The CDR3 has 19 residues. In germline, CDR1 is LGHNA, CDR2 YNFKEQ. After removal of 1 base from V and 2 bases from J, the junction contained 13 bases not matched to a gene. The CDR3 loop reads CASSQAPLAGVLNTDTQYF. DNA of the CDR3: TGTGCCAGCAGCCAAGCGCCACTAGCGGGTGTTCTGAACACAGATACGCAGTATTTT.

The CDR3 DNA is TGTGCCAGCAGCGTTGGGGGACACCCCACCTACGAGCAGTACTTC. This encodes CASSVGGHPTYEQYF. The V gene is TRBV9, the J gene TRBJ2-7, with TRBD1 as a possible D gene (6 bases). V gave up 2 bases and J gave up 2 bases, with 14 bases separating them. Germline V gives CDR1 SGDLS, CDR2 YYNGEE. This CDR3 is 15 amino acids long.

The CDR3 coding sequence is TGCGCCAGCAGCCAAGTCCCCGCGGGAGGTTACGAGCAGTACTTC. As protein: CASSQVPAGGYEQYF. The V gene is TRBV4-1, the J gene TRBJ2-7; TRBD2 matches 8 bases. The CDR3 is made up of 15 amino acids. The V gene's germline CDR1 is MGHRA and CDR2 YSYEKL. Trimming removed 1 base from V and 4 bases from J; junction bases left unmatched: 6.

This clone was detected only once. V and J are TRBV28 and TRBJ2-3; a possible D gene is TRBD2 (6 bases). V was clipped by 7 bases and J by 6 bases, with 20 bases between them. The CDR3 consists of 15 residues. Per germline, CDR1 MDHEN and CDR2 SYDVKM. CDR3 amino acids: CASTSPGSYWDTQYF. In DNA, the CDR3 is TGTGCCAGCACGAGTCCCGGGAGTTATTGGGATACGCAGTATTTT.

The chain uses TRBV7-9 and TRBJ1-1; maybe TRBD1 (5 bases). CDR3 length equals 11 residues. Trimming removed 5 bases from V and 7 bases from J, with 8 bases in between. The V gene's germline CDR1 is SEHNR and CDR2 FQNEAQ (reference sequence). Here the CDR3 DNA reads TGTGCCAGCAGCCGGGGGGTTGAAGCTTTCTTT. This gives the protein CASSRGVEAFF. The full variable domain, with the rest looked up from reference TRBV7-9 and TRBJ1-1, is DTGVSQNPRHKITKRGQNVTFRCDPISEHNRLYWYRQTLGQGPEFLTYFQNEAQLEKSRLLSDRFSAERPKGSFSTLEIQRTEQGDSAMYLCASSRGVEAFFGQGTRLTVV.

A single count supports this clone. The chain joins TRBV25-1 to TRBJ1-4; D ambiguous. This CDR3 contains 16 residues. V was trimmed by 1 base and J by 0 bases, leaving 9 bases between them. The germline gives CDR1 MGHDK, CDR2 SYGVNS. CDR3 DNA: TGTGCCAGCAGTGAATCCGGACTTACAACTAATGAAAAACTGTTTTTT. The encoded protein is CASSESGLTTNEKLFF.

The rearrangement uses TRBV27 and TRBJ2-7, with D possibly TRBD2 on 5 matching bases. Germline V gene sequence: CDR1 MNHEY, CDR2 SMNVEV (reference sequence). Trimming shortened V by 5 bases and J by 2 bases, and 19 bases separated the two germline ends. The CDR3 spans 16 residues. In DNA, the CDR3 is TGTGCCAGCAGTCCACCCGCCGGCGGGCACCCCTACGAGCAGTACTTC. Translation: CASSPPAGGHPYEQYF.

The chain joins TRBV25-1 to TRBJ1-1, with 8 bases matching TRBD1. Germline V gene sequence: CDR1 MGHDK, CDR2 SYGVNS. The CDR3 contains 14 residues. J was trimmed by 5 bases and V by 6 bases; bases with no gene match: 8. CDR3: CASSLRDRRTEAFF. DNA of the CDR3: TGTGCCAGCAGCCTCCGGGACAGGAGGACTGAAGCTTTCTTT. Based on the CDR3 plus reference TRBV25-1 and TRBJ1-1, the full variable domain is EADIYQTPRYLVIGTGKKITLECSQTMGHDKMYWYQQDPGMELHLIHYSYGVNSTEKGDLSSESTVSRIRTEHFPLTLESARPSHTSQYLCASSLRDRRTEAFFGQGTRLTVV.

The genes are TRBV7-3 and TRBJ1-5, with D perhaps TRBD1 (5 bases). V was clipped by 4 bases and J by 0 bases, with 10 bases between them. Germline V lookup: CDR1 SGHTA, CDR2 FQGTGA. The CDR3 contains 15 residues. CDR3: CASSSAGGSNQPQHF. The CDR3 DNA sequence: TGTGCCAGCAGCTCCGCCGGGGGTAGCAATCAGCCCCAGCATTTT.

The V gene is TRBV14, the J gene TRBJ1-2; the D gene is possibly TRBD1 (6 bases). CDR1 is SGHDN and CDR2 is FVKESK in the germline V gene. This CDR3 spans 14 amino acids. Trimming took 3 bases from V and 2 from J, leaving 10 bases between them. CDR3: CASSHLTGNYGYTF. For the CDR3, the DNA is TGTGCCAGCAGCCACCTGACAGGCAACTATGGCTACACCTTC.

The DNA of the CDR3 is TGTGCCAGCAGCCCTGGAGGGCTTGCAAACACCATATATTTT. Protein product: CASSPGGLANTIYF. The rearrangement joins TRBV7-9 to TRBJ1-3; D is undetermined. CDR1 SEHNR and CDR2 FQNEAQ come from the germline V gene (reference sequence). This CDR3 contains 14 residues. The germline V and J ends were trimmed by 5 bases and 6 bases, with 14 bases remaining between them.

The gene calls are TRBV2 and TRBJ1-1, with 7 bases fitting TRBD1. Unmatched junction bases numbered 2, after V lost 6 bases and J lost 1 base. This CDR3 spans 13 amino acids. Germline V gives CDR1 SNHLY, CDR2 FYNNEI. In DNA form, the CDR3 reads TGTGCCAGCAGGGGGACAGAGAACACTGAAGCTTTCTTT. Protein: CASRGTENTEAFF.

The rearrangement uses TRBV6-5 and TRBJ1-2; 7 nucleotides match TRBD1. J lost 2 bases, V lost 8 bases, and 8 bases had no gene match. Germline-derived CDR1 and CDR2 are MNHEY and SVGAGI. The CDR3 length is 14 residues. The CDR3 DNA sequence: TGTGCCAGCGGAATGGGACAGTTAAACTATGGCTACACCTTC. Encoded protein: CASGMGQLNYGYTF.

This chain joins TRBV4-3 and TRBJ2-1, with 7 bases that match TRBD2. CDR3 length: 16 amino acids. Germline V gene lookup returns CDR1 LGHNA and CDR2 YSLEER. V shed 1 base, J shed 0 bases, and the junction held 3 bases outside the gene matches. The chain's CDR3 is CASSQATGGSYNEQFF. As DNA, the CDR3 is TGCGCCAGCAGCCAAGCTACGGGAGGCTCCTACAATGAGCAGTTCTTC.

This clone was observed once. The V and J genes are TRBV9 and TRBJ1-6, with D unclear. This CDR3 spans 15 amino acids. The ends were cut back, 3 bases at V and 10 bases at J, with 17 bases in the middle. CDR1 and CDR2 from the germline V gene are SGDLS and YYNGEE. CDR3 sequence (DNA): TGTGCCAGCAGCGAAACGGGGTGGGTGGAATCACCCCTCCACTTT. It specifies CASSETGWVESPLHF.

This clone has only one observation. The chain joins TRBV5-6 to TRBJ1-4; 9 bases align to TRBD1. CDR1 and CDR2 (germline): SGHDT, YYEEEE. The CDR3 is made up of 17 amino acids. After removal of 0 bases from V and 7 bases from J, the junction contained 10 bases not matched to a gene. The chain's CDR3 is CASSLVKLGQGPEKLFF. The CDR3 DNA is TGTGCCAGCAGCTTGGTTAAACTGGGACAGGGTCCTGAAAAACTGTTTTTT.

V usage is TRBV7-6 and J usage is TRBJ2-3; D gene unclear. The CDR3 is made up of 14 amino acids. The V gene lost 5 bases and the J gene lost 2 bases, with 11 bases spanning the gap. The germline V gene encodes CDR1 SGHVS and CDR2 FNYEAQ. The CDR3 protein is CASSRVPPTDTQYF. The CDR3 DNA follows: TGTGCCAGCAGCCGCGTTCCTCCCACAGATACGCAGTATTTT. The complete variable domain, with remaining parts taken from reference TRBV7-6 and TRBJ2-3, reads GAGVSQSPRYKVTKRGQDVALRCDPISGHVSLYWYRQALGQGPEFLTYFNYEAQQDKSGLPNDRFSAERPEGSISTLTIQRTEQRDSAMYRCASSRVPPTDTQYFGPGTRLTVL.

This clone was seen just once. V and J are TRBV7-2 and TRBJ1-2; 8 nucleotides line up with TRBD1. The CDR3 extends over 14 amino acids. The germline V gene encodes CDR1 SGHTA and CDR2 FQGNSA. V gave up 4 bases and J gave up 9 bases; unmatched junction bases: 10. The CDR3 region has the DNA TGTGCCAGCAGCTCGACAGGGGAGAAGTTGCGCTACACCTTC. It is translated as CASSSTGEKLRYTF.

V usage is TRBV5-5 and J usage is TRBJ1-1; no firm D call. Trimming took off 3 bases at V and 4 bases at J, with 16 bases between the two ends. Germline loops: CDR1 SGHKS, CDR2 YYEKEE (reference sequence). The CDR3 is 15 residues long. For the CDR3, the DNA is TGTGCCAGCAGCTCAACTCTGTTTGGTAGCACTGAAGCTTTCTTT. Encoded protein: CASSSTLFGSTEAFF.

The V gene is TRBV9, the J gene TRBJ1-2, with TRBD1 matching over 9 bases. V shed 4 bases, J shed 7 bases, and the junction held 11 bases outside the gene matches. This CDR3 has 15 residues. The germline V gene has CDR1 SGDLS and CDR2 YYNGEE. The CDR3 reads CASSPGQGPASGYTF. For the CDR3, the DNA is TGTGCCAGCAGCCCGGGACAGGGACCAGCTTCTGGCTACACCTTC.

V and J are TRBV15 and TRBJ2-3; 7 positions agree with TRBD1. Germline trimming cut 3 bases from V and 6 bases from J; bases unmatched to any gene: 3. Germline lookup yields CDR1 LNHNV and CDR2 YYDKDF (reference sequence). This CDR3 is 13 amino acids long. In DNA, the CDR3 is TGTGCCACCAGCAGGGACAGGCGGGATACGCAGTATTTT. Encoded protein: CATSRDRRDTQYF.

The chain links TRBV6-4 to TRBJ2-1; D is undetermined. The CDR3 runs 14 residues. V lost 7 bases, J lost 5 bases, and 15 bases lay in between. Germline V gives CDR1 MRHNA, CDR2 SNTAGT. The CDR3 nucleotides read TGTGCCAGCAACGGGTTGATACCGGACAATGAGCAGTTCTTC. Translating it yields CASNGLIPDNEQFF.

The V call is TRBV6-5, the J call TRBJ1-1, with D possibly being TRBD1 (5 bases). The CDR3 totals 12 residues. V dropped 10 bases and J dropped 0 bases, with 9 bases sitting between them. Germline V gene sequence: CDR1 MNHEY, CDR2 SVGAGI. In nucleotides, the CDR3 is TGTGCCATCGACAGTTTGAACACTGAAGCTTTCTTT. Protein sequence: CAIDSLNTEAFF.